Each of the 4 T cell receptor beta chains below was sequenced from the same sample in a study of beta chain features in type 1 diabetes. Study observations and caveats: All four CD4+ subsets from Type 1 diabetes patients carried moderately but significantly shorter TCRB CDR3s.

No antigen is known for these receptors. Investigators reverse transcribed all isolated RNA, so they sequenced expressed TCRB transcripts. Generated by immunoSEQ multiplex PCR, the TCRdb table keeps only in-frame clones and is missing some. The sample consists of hundreds of thousands of clones, around 15% of them appearing once. Sequenced: naive CD4+ T cells from blood. The receptors originated from a man younger than 30 with type 1 diabetes.

This sequence joins TRBV6-5 and TRBJ1-1; weak D call: TRBD1 (6 bases). Germline lookup yields CDR1 MNHEY and CDR2 SVGAGI. The CDR3 has 11 residues. Trimming left V 6 bases short and J 8 bases short, with 10 bases between. CDR3 in DNA: TGTGCCAGCAGCCGACAGGCCGAAGCTTTCTTT. Protein sequence: CASSRQAEAFF.

This clone has only a few counts. The V and J genes are TRBV14 and TRBJ2-5; D is perhaps TRBD1 (6 bases). The ends were cut back, 2 bases at V and 2 bases at J, with 9 bases in the middle. This CDR3 is 14 amino acids long. Looked up from germline, CDR1 is SGHDN and CDR2 is FVKESK. CDR3 in DNA: TGTGCCAGCAGCCAATGGGGGCTGCAAGAGACCCAGTACTTC. It yields the protein CASSQWGLQETQYF.

This clone was seen more than once but under ten times. The V and J genes are TRBV6-6 and TRBJ1-4, with 8 bases that match TRBD1. The junction had 10 bases not matched to a gene; V was cut back by 5 bases and J by 8 bases. Per the germline V gene, CDR1 is MNHNY and CDR2 is SVGAGI (reference sequence). The CDR3 spans 15 residues. The CDR3 here is CASSLQGVMREKLFF. CDR3 DNA sequence: TGTGCCAGCAGTCTACAGGGGGTAATGAGGGAAAAACTGTTTTTT.

The gene calls are TRBV12-5 and TRBJ2-1, with D perhaps assigned TRBD1 or TRBD2 (6 bases each). The CDR3 totals 15 residues. The germline V and J ends were trimmed by 1 base and 7 bases, with 14 bases remaining between them. CDR1 and CDR2 from the germline V gene are LGHNT and FRNRAP. CDR3 DNA: TGTGCTAGTGGTTTGGGGACAGACCGGGGGAATGAGCAGTTCTTC. Translation: CASGLGTDRGNEQFF.